These 19 T cell receptor beta chains came from one sample sequenced in a study of response to subunit inactivated influenza vaccine. Via MiXCR, TCRdb re-called the RT-PCR reads, giving one row per CDR3 protein. This table has about 650,000 distinct CDR3 sequences, around 16% appearing once. Source: PBMCs from blood, taken approximately 13 days after vaccination. The source is a man between 50 and 59 years old who received an inactivated influenza vaccine.

This clonotype has just a few counts. The chain combines TRBV12-3 or TRBV12-4 with TRBJ2-1; TRBD2 agrees at 9 bases. Germline trimming cut 6 bases from V and 5 bases from J; bases unmatched to any gene: 8. The CDR3 totals 15 residues. DNA of the CDR3: TGTGCCAGCAGGTTGGCGGGGGGGCCGAACAATGAGCAGTTCTTC. Protein: CASRLAGGPNNEQFF.

Regarding this clonotype: A read error may produce the germline difference seen at one junction end. The chain combines TRBV30 with TRBJ2-1; D remains ambiguous. This CDR3 has 13 amino acids. Germline V CDR1 and CDR2: GTSNPN, SVGIG (reference sequence). Here the CDR3 DNA reads TGTGCCTGGAGGCTAACGGCGTACAGTGAGCAGTTCTTC. Its protein is CAWRLTAYSEQFF.

The chain is built from TRBV20-1 and TRBJ2-1; TRBD2 matches 9 bases. The CDR3 covers 14 residues. Germline V gene sequence: CDR1 DFQATT, CDR2 SNEGSKA (reference sequence). The V segment lost 3 bases and the J segment 3 bases; nucleotides outside the gene matches: 3. The CDR3 here is CSASRREGYNEQFF. Here the CDR3 DNA reads TGCAGTGCTAGTCGGCGGGAGGGCTACAATGAGCAGTTCTTC.

The CDR3: CASSLSGQGLDTEAFF. CDR3 in DNA: TGTGCCAGCAGTTTATCGGGGCAGGGCCTGGATACTGAAGCTTTCTTT. The genes are TRBV27 and TRBJ1-1; perhaps TRBD1 as D (5 bases). The CDR3 length is 16 residues. The V gene's germline CDR1 is MNHEY and CDR2 SMNVEV (reference sequence). V was clipped by 0 bases and J by 5 bases, with 16 bases between them.

The rearrangement joins TRBV7-9 to TRBJ1-1; a possible D gene is TRBD1 (6 bases). The CDR3 has 13 residues. Germline V gene data show CDR1 as SEHNR and CDR2 as FQNEAQ (reference sequence). V was cut by 1 base and J by 7 bases, with 10 bases left in between. The CDR3, as DNA: TGTGCCAGCAGCTTAGATTCAGGGGTTGAAGCTTTCTTT. It yields the protein CASSLDSGVEAFF. Drawing the rest from reference TRBV7-9 and TRBJ1-1, the complete variable domain is DTGVSQNPRHKITKRGQNVTFRCDPISEHNRLYWYRQTLGQGPEFLTYFQNEAQLEKSRLLSDRFSAERPKGSFSTLEIQRTEQGDSAMYLCASSLDSGVEAFFGQGTRLTVV.

The chain links TRBV5-1 to TRBJ1-1, with D possibly matching TRBD1 (6 bases). Trimming left V 0 bases short and J 3 bases short, with 12 bases between. CDR1 SGHRS and CDR2 YFSETQ come from the germline V gene. The CDR3 contains 15 residues. Here the CDR3 reads CASSLAGGGYTEAFF. CDR3 coding DNA: TGCGCCAGCAGCTTGGCCGGAGGGGGGTACACTGAAGCTTTCTTT.

This clonotype has a handful of counts. The rearrangement links TRBV12-3 or TRBV12-4 to TRBJ2-1, with 9 nucleotides matching TRBD1. This CDR3 comprises 13 residues. After removal of 6 bases from V and 16 bases from J, the junction contained 13 bases not matched to a gene. CDR3 DNA sequence: TGTGCCAGCAGGGGACTTGGGGACAGGGCTGGCTTCTTC. Translated: CASRGLGDRAGFF.

The J gene is TRBJ2-7, the V gene TRBV6-2 or TRBV6-3, with a weak D call TRBD1 (5 bases). The CDR3 length is 15 residues. The germline CDR1 and CDR2 sequences are MNHEY and SVGEGT. V was trimmed by 4 bases and J by 1 base, leaving 14 bases between them. The CDR3 DNA follows: TGTGCCAGCAGTTCCCCCTGGTCAGGGTCCTACGAGCAGTACTTC. This codes for CASSSPWSGSYEQYF.

This clonotype was picked up a small number of times. The CDR3 is CSARDRHSGNTIYF. The CDR3 nucleotides read TGCAGTGCTAGGGACAGGCACTCTGGAAACACCATATATTTT. The chain uses TRBV20-1 and TRBJ1-3, with TRBD1 matching 7 bases. The germline gives CDR1 DFQATT, CDR2 SNEGSKA (reference sequence). V shed 3 bases, J shed 0 bases, and the junction held 2 bases outside the gene matches. This CDR3 is 14 amino acids long.

The chain combines TRBV5-6 with TRBJ2-1, with 7 bases lining up with TRBD2. Trimming at V came to 2 bases and at J to 7 bases, leaving 3 bases not matched to a gene. Germline V gene sequence: CDR1 SGHDT, CDR2 YYEEEE. CDR3 length equals 13 residues. The CDR3 DNA follows: TGTGCCAGCAGCTTTGGGACTAATAATGAGCAGTTCTTC. Its protein is CASSFGTNNEQFF.

To note about this clonotype: A much larger clone is a single base away; this may be a read error. The chain recombines TRBV7-9 with TRBJ1-2; D remains ambiguous. This CDR3 has 13 residues. Germline V gives CDR1 SEHNR, CDR2 FQNEAQ (reference sequence). The DNA for the CDR3 is TGTTCCAGCAGCGCCGACACGTTCTATGGCTACACCTTC. It translates to CSSSADTFYGYTF.

This clonotype was counted between two and nine times. DNA of the CDR3: TGTGCCAGCAGCCCCGAGACGGAGACCCAGTACTTC. Its protein is CASSPETETQYF. The chain uses TRBV11-2 and TRBJ2-5; D remains unclear. Germline V gene sequence: CDR1 SGHAT, CDR2 FQNNGV. Deletions cut 5 bases from V and 5 bases from J, with 9 bases between. The length of the CDR3 is 12 residues.

This clonotype occurred many times. V gene TRBV29-1 combines with J gene TRBJ2-5; maybe TRBD2 (6 bases). CDR1 is SQVTM and CDR2 is ANQGSEA in the germline V gene. V lost 0 bases to trimming and J lost 7 bases, with 12 bases between them. The CDR3 has 13 residues. The CDR3 here is CSVEDGVSGTQYF. As DNA, the CDR3 is TGCAGCGTTGAAGATGGTGTTAGCGGGACCCAGTACTTC.

This chain connects TRBV7-2 to TRBJ2-3, with D possibly being TRBD1 (6 bases). CDR1 and CDR2 (germline): SGHTA, FQGNSA. The CDR3 contains 15 residues. Deletions cut 3 bases from V and 2 bases from J, with 12 bases between. DNA for the CDR3: TGTGCCAGCAGCTTGGGGGCTGGGACCACAGATACGCAGTATTTT. Protein product: CASSLGAGTTDTQYF.

The chain recombines TRBV9 with TRBJ2-7, with 12 bases matching TRBD2. V lost 3 bases, J lost 3 bases, and 7 bases stayed unmatched. CDR1 is SGDLS and CDR2 is YYNGEE in the germline V gene. This CDR3 comprises 16 residues. For the CDR3, the DNA is TGTGCCAGCAGCGCAACGGGACTAGCGGGTGTCTACGAGCAGTACTTC. Translating gives CASSATGLAGVYEQYF.

This clonotype appeared many times. V and J are TRBV11-2 and TRBJ2-5; TRBD1 matches 7 bases. This CDR3 is 14 amino acids long. In germline, CDR1 is SGHAT, CDR2 FQNNGV. Losses at the gene ends were 2 bases for V and 3 bases for J; bases not matched to a gene: 3. CDR3 sequence reads: CASSLRDSKETQYF. The CDR3 DNA is TGTGCCAGCAGCTTACGGGACAGTAAAGAGACCCAGTACTTC.

The V call is TRBV6-5, the J call TRBJ2-1, with D unclear. The CDR3 runs 13 residues. Between the trimmed V and J ends, which lost 1 base and 5 bases, there was a span of 6 bases. Germline values: CDR1 MNHEY, CDR2 SVGAGI. CDR3 residues: CASSYLTNNEQFF. As DNA, the CDR3 is TGTGCCAGCAGTTACTTGACAAACAATGAGCAGTTCTTC.

This chain uses TRBV12-3 or TRBV12-4 with TRBJ2-1; TRBD2 matches at 11 bases. With 6 bases clipped from V and 6 bases from J, the junction kept 7 bases outside the gene matches. This CDR3 spans 15 amino acids. The CDR3 reads CASSFSGRAINEQFF. The CDR3, as DNA: TGTGCCAGCAGCTTTAGCGGGAGGGCCATCAATGAGCAGTTCTTC.

This clonotype appeared a few times. V and J are TRBV13 and TRBJ2-2, with no clear D. The CDR3 covers 17 residues. Germline lookup yields CDR1 PRHDT and CDR2 FYEKMQ (reference sequence). V was shortened by 5 bases and J by 4 bases, with 20 bases between the two germline ends. The CDR3 sequence: CASSTNINRQPTGELFF. CDR3 bases: TGTGCCAGCAGCACAAACATAAACCGGCAGCCCACCGGGGAGCTGTTTTTT.